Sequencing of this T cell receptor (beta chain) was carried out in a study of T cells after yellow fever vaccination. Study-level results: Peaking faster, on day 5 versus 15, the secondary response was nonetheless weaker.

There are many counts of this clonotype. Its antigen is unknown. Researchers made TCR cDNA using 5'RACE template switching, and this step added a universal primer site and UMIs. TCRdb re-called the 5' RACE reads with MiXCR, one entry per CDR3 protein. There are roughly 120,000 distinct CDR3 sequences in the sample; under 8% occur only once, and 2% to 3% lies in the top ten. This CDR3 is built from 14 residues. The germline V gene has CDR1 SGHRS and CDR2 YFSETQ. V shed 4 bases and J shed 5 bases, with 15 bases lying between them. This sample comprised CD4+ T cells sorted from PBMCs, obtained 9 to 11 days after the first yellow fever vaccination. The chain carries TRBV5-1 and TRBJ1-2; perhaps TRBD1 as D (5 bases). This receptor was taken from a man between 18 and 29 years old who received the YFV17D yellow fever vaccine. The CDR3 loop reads CASSLTDKMYGYTF. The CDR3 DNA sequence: TGCGCCAGCAGCCTGACGGACAAGATGTATGGCTACACCTTC.